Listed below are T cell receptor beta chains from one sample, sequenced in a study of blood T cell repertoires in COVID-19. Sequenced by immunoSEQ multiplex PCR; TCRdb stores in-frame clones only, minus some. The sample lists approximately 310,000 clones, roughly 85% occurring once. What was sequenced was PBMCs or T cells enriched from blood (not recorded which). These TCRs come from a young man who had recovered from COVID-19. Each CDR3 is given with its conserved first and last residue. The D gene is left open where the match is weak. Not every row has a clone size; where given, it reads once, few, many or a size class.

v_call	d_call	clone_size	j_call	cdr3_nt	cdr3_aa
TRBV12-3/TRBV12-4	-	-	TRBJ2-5	TGTGCCAGCAGTCGGACTTCCCAAGAGACCCAGTACTTC	CASSRTSQETQYF
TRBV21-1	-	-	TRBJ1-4	TGTGCCAGCAGCAAATGGGGCAGGGCGGCTGAAAAACTGTTTTTT	CASSKWGRAAEKLFF
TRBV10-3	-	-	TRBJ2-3	TGTGCCATCGCGCGGGCAGATACGCAGTATTTT	CAIARADTQYF
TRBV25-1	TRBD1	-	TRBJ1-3	TGTGCCAGCAGGGACAGGGCCACCTCTGGGGACACCATATATTTT	CASRDRATSGDTIYF
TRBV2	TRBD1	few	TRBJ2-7	TGTGCCAGCACCCAAGGGACAGGGTGGTCCTACGAGCAGTACTTC	CASTQGTGWSYEQYF
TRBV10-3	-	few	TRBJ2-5	TGTGCCATCAGGCGGGGGCTCTCAGAGACCCAGTACTTC	CAIRRGLSETQYF
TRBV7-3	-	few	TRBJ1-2	TGTGCCAGCAGCTTAATTAAACGATTGAGGACTGGCGGCTACACCTTC	CASSLIKRLRTGGYTF
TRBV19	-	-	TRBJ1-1	TGTGCCAGTAGTACGCTGACAGGAACTGAAGCTTTCTTT	CASSTLTGTEAFF
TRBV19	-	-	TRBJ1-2	TGTGCCAGTAGTATCCCGGCCAGGGCAATTGGTGGCTACACCTTC	CASSIPARAIGGYTF
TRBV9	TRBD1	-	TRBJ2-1	TGTGCCAGCAGCGTAGAGTACAGGGGGTTTGTTAATGAGCAGTTCTTC	CASSVEYRGFVNEQFF
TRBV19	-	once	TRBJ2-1	TGTGCCAGTAGAGCCGACAGGAGCCCCTACAATGAGCAGTTCTTC	CASRADRSPYNEQFF
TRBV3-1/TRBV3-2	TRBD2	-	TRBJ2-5	TGTGCCAGCAGCTCTGCGTCTCTAGCGGGGGGCCAAGAGACCCAGTACTTC	CASSSASLAGGQETQYF
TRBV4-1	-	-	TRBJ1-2	TGCGCCAGCAGCCTGGGGTCTGGGGGGGGCTTATATGGCTACACCTTC	CASSLGSGGGLYGYTF
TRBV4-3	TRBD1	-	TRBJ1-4	TGCGCCAGCGCAATTAGACAGGGAAGTGAAAAACTGTTTTTT	CASAIRQGSEKLFF
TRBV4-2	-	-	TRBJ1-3	TGTGCCAGCAGCCACACCGCCCAGGGCAGCTCTGGAAACACCATATATTTT	CASSHTAQGSSGNTIYF
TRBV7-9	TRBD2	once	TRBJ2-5	TGTGCCAGCAGCAATGGGGGCCTAGCGGGGTCGGAGACCCAGTACTTC	CASSNGGLAGSETQYF
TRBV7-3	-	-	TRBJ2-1	TGTGCCAGCAGCTTAACCGTAAACAATGAGCAGTTCTTC	CASSLTVNNEQFF
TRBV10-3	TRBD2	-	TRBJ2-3	TGTGCCATCAGTGAGTCGCCGACTAGCGGGGGTATAACAGATACGCAGTATTTT	CAISESPTSGGITDTQYF
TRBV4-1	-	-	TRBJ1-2	TGCGCCAGCAGCCAAGGTTCTTCGGGACAACTCTATGGCTACACCTTC	CASSQGSSGQLYGYTF
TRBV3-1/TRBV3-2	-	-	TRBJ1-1	TGTGCCAGCAGCCCCTCGGGAGTGAACACTGAAGCTTTCTTT	CASSPSGVNTEAFF
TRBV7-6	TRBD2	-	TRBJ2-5	TGTGCCAGCAGCCCGGGACTAGCGGGGGGGTACCAAGAGACCCAGTACTTC	CASSPGLAGGYQETQYF
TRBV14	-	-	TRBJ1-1	TGTGCCAGCAGCCAAAATCAATTCCGGGGAGGGACTGAAGCTTTCTTT	CASSQNQFRGGTEAFF
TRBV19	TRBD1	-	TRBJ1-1	TGTGCCAGTAGTTCCCAGGGGGCCCTCACTGAAGCTTTCTTT	CASSSQGALTEAFF
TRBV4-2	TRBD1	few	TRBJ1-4	TGTGCCAGCAGCCAGCCGGGACAGGCGGGTGAAAAACTGTTTTTT	CASSQPGQAGEKLFF
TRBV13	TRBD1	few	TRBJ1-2	TGTGCCAGCAGCTTATGGGACAGGGGGATCCGGGTTGGCTACACCTTC	CASSLWDRGIRVGYTF
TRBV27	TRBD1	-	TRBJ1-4	TGTGCCAGCAGTGAGGGACAGGGGAGGGAAAAACTGTTTTTT	CASSEGQGREKLFF
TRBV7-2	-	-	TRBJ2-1	TGTGCCAGCAGCTTAGGCGGGGCCGATGAGCAGTTCTTC	CASSLGGADEQFF
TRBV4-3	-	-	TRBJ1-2	TGCGCCAGCAGCCACCCCGGGTCGTATGGCTACACCTTC	CASSHPGSYGYTF
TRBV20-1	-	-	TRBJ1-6	TGCAGTGCTAGTACACAGAATAATTCACCCCTCCACTTT	CSASTQNNSPLHF
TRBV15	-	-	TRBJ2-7	TGTGCCACCAGCAGAGATGGGGCGTTGGGCTACGAGCAGTACTTC	CATSRDGALGYEQYF
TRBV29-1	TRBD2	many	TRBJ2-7	TGCAGCGCCGTTGAGGGGACTAGCGGGGGGCCTAGCTGGTCCGAGCAGTACTTC	CSAVEGTSGGPSWSEQYF
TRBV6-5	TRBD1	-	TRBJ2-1	TGTGCCAGCAGTTACCAGGGGGCCAACTACAATGAGCAGTTCTTC	CASSYQGANYNEQFF
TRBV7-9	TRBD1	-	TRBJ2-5	TGTGCCAGCAGCTCAAAACAGGGGTCGGCAGAGACCCAGTACTTC	CASSSKQGSAETQYF
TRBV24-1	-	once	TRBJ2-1	TGTGCCACCAGTGATACAGGGAATAAAAACCCCGCCCGCAATGAGCAGTTCTTC	CATSDTGNKNPARNEQFF
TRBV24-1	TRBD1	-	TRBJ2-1	TGTGCCACCAGTGCACAGACAGGGTTTGAGCAGTTCTTC	CATSAQTGFEQFF
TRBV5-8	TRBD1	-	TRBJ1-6	TGTGCCAGCAGCTTGGGGACAGGGGCTTCACCCCTCCACTTT	CASSLGTGASPLHF
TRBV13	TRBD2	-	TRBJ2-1	TGTGCCAGCAGGCTTACTAGCGGGGGACCCAATGAGCAGTTCTTC	CASRLTSGGPNEQFF
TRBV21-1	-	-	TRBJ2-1	TGTGCCAGCAGCAATCGGCGGGGGGTCTACAATGAGCAGTTCTTC	CASSNRRGVYNEQFF
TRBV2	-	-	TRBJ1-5	TGTGCCAGCAGTGGGAGGACAGCAGGGTCCCAGCCCCAGCATTTT	CASSGRTAGSQPQHF
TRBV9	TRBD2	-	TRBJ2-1	TGTGCCAGCAGCGTAACGCAGAGCGGGGGGGGCAAGGAGCAGTTCTTC	CASSVTQSGGGKEQFF